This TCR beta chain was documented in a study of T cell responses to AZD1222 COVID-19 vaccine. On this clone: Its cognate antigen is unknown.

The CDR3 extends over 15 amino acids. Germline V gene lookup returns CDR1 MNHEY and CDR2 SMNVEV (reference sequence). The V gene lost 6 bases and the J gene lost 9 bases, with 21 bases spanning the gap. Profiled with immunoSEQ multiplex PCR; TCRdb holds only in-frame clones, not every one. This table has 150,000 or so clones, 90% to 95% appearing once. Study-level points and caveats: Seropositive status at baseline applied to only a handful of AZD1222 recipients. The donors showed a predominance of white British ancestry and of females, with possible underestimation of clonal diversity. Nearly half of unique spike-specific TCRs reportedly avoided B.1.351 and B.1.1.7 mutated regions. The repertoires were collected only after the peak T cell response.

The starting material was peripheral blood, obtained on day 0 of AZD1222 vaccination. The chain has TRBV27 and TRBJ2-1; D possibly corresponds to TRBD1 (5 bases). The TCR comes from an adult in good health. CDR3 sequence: CASSPSSRGAAEQFF. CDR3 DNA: TGTGCCAGCAGCCCCTCATCAAGGGGCGCAGCTGAGCAGTTCTTC.